This entry lists 14 T cell receptor beta chains sequenced from one sample in a study of OX40 agonist ivuxolimab in advanced cancers. The repertoire was sequenced with immunoSEQ multiplex PCR; TCRdb's copy has only in-frame clones and lacks some. The table has approximately 68,000 clones, around nine tenths seen once. The sequencing used CD4+ or CD8+ T cells sorted from blood, collected in a trial of the OX40 agonist ivuxolimab. These receptors all come from an adult with an advanced solid tumor such as melanoma, head and neck, liver or kidney cancer.

J is TRBJ1-2 and V is TRBV4-3; D unresolved. Germline V CDR1 and CDR2: LGHNA, YSLEER. This CDR3 contains 14 residues. V was pared by 3 bases and J by 3 bases, with 11 bases between. DNA for the CDR3: TGCGCCAGCAGCCAGAAGGGAGAGGACTATGGCTACACCTTC. Protein product: CASSQKGEDYGYTF.

This clone was counted only a few times. The chain joins TRBV15 to TRBJ1-5; D not certain. This CDR3 has 13 residues. The germline V gene has CDR1 LNHNV and CDR2 YYDKDF (reference sequence). Trimming took 3 bases from V and 7 from J, leaving 10 bases between them. In DNA form, the CDR3 reads TGTGCCACCAGCAGGGAGTCCTTGCAGCCCCAGCATTTT. Translated: CATSRESLQPQHF.

In the case of this clone: The junction does not match germline at one end; this may be a read error. V is TRBV6-1 and J is TRBJ2-7, with D unclear. The CDR3 is 13 residues long. The V gene's germline CDR1 is MNHNS and CDR2 SASEGT. CDR3 loop: CASSEAAPLGRPF. CDR3 nucleotide sequence: TGTGCCAGCAGTGAAGCAGCCCCTCTTGGAAGGCCCTTC.

This rearrangement joins TRBV19 to TRBJ2-4; no definite D call. This CDR3 contains 16 residues. Trimming removed 5 bases at V and 0 bases at J, with 14 bases between. Germline CDR1 LNHDA, CDR2 SQIVND (reference sequence). As DNA, the CDR3 is TGTGCCAGTAGTCAGTCGGATCTTCTAGCCAAAAACATTCAGTACTTC. Protein: CASSQSDLLAKNIQYF.

This chain links TRBV18 with TRBJ1-5, with D unresolved. Germline lookup yields CDR1 KGHSH and CDR2 LQKENI. The V end was cut by 4 bases, the J end by 0 bases, with 7 bases between. The CDR3 is 14 residues long. In nucleotides, the CDR3 is TGTGCCAGCTCACTTCTAGATAGCAATCAGCCCCAGCATTTT. Translated, it gives CASSLLDSNQPQHF.

The CDR3 region is CASSFTGGMGNQPQHF. DNA of the CDR3: TGTGCCAGCAGCTTCACAGGGGGCATGGGCAATCAGCCCCAGCATTTT. This chain uses TRBV7-2 with TRBJ1-5; 9 bases line up with TRBD1. This CDR3 comprises 16 residues. Trimming took 3 bases from V and 2 from J; bases not matched to a gene: 5. In germline, CDR1 is SGHTA, CDR2 FQGNSA.

The V and J genes are TRBV7-3 and TRBJ2-5, with 11 bases aligning to TRBD2. V lost 5 bases to trimming and J lost 8 bases; unmatched junction nucleotides: 13. The CDR3 runs to 16 residues. Germline V lookup: CDR1 SGHTA, CDR2 FQGTGA. The CDR3 region is CASSTGGGLAGGTQYF. Here the CDR3 DNA reads TGTGCCAGCAGCACAGGAGGGGGGCTAGCGGGAGGAACCCAGTACTTC.

The V call is TRBV7-2, the J call TRBJ2-1, with D possibly matching TRBD1 (5 bases). Deletions cut 0 bases from V and 6 bases from J, with 9 bases between. The CDR3 length is 14 residues. Germline V gene data show CDR1 as SGHTA and CDR2 as FQGNSA. The CDR3 DNA follows: TGTGCCAGCAGCTTAGCTGCAGGGCCCAATGAGCAGTTCTTC. It yields the protein CASSLAAGPNEQFF.

This rearrangement joins TRBV5-6 to TRBJ2-7; no firm D call. The V end lost 0 bases, the J end lost 0 bases, and 13 bases lay between the germline ends. This CDR3 is built from 16 residues. Germline V gene sequence: CDR1 SGHDT, CDR2 YYEEEE. DNA for the CDR3: TGTGCCAGCAGCTTGGAGGGATTGGGAAGCTCCTACGAGCAGTACTTC. The encoded protein is CASSLEGLGSSYEQYF.

The chain couples TRBV28 to TRBJ1-5; D may be TRBD1 (5 bases). V dropped 6 bases and J dropped 1 base, with 10 bases sitting between them. The CDR3 extends over 14 amino acids. Germline CDR1 is MDHEN and CDR2 is SYDVKM. CDR3 sequence (DNA): TGTGCCAGCAGGCAGGGAGGCAGCAATCAGCCCCAGCATTTT. Its protein is CASRQGGSNQPQHF.

This sequence joins TRBV21-1 and TRBJ1-1. TRBV21-1 constitutes a pseudogene. The CDR3 sequence is 15 residues long. The CDR3 DNA reads TGTGCCAGCAGCAAAGACGGCGCCCGGAACACTGAAGCTTTCTTT. Its translation: CASSKDGARNTEAFF.

V gene TRBV7-9 combines with J gene TRBJ1-4; 8 positions agree with TRBD1. Germline trimming cut 5 bases from V and 7 bases from J; bases unmatched to any gene: 12. Per germline, CDR1 SEHNR and CDR2 FQNEAQ (reference sequence). The CDR3 covers 16 residues. Here the CDR3 reads CASSHSDRGRGEKLFF. CDR3 sequence (DNA): TGTGCCAGCAGCCATTCTGACAGGGGCCGCGGTGAAAAACTGTTTTTT.

V usage is TRBV7-6 and J usage is TRBJ2-6, with D unresolved. Between the trimmed V and J ends, which lost 5 bases and 2 bases, there was a span of 13 bases. The CDR3 has 16 residues. CDR1 is SGHVS, CDR2 FNYEAQ, per germline. The chain's CDR3 is CASSPRGGAGANVLTF. CDR3 DNA sequence: TGTGCCAGCAGCCCGAGAGGTGGAGCTGGGGCCAACGTCCTGACTTTC.

This clone has a single count. The chain couples TRBV11-2 to TRBJ1-4; TRBD1 matches at 8 bases. Trimming at V came to 5 bases and at J to 5 bases, leaving 7 bases not matched to a gene. The CDR3 sequence is 15 residues long. CDR1 is SGHAT, CDR2 FQNNGV, per germline. For the CDR3, the DNA is TGTGCCAGCAGCCCCACAGGGGGATTAAATGAAAAACTGTTTTTT. Encoded protein: CASSPTGGLNEKLFF.